This passage covers 5 T cell receptor beta chains from one sample sequenced in a study of identical twins. TCRdb independently ran MiXCR on the 5' RACE reads; one entry per CDR3 protein. The sample holds under 450,000 distinct CDR3 sequences, about 18% seen once. The sequenced material came from naive T cells sorted from blood. These receptors all come from a man aged 45-60 years in good health.

This clonotype appeared many times. J is TRBJ1-1 and V is TRBV29-1, with TRBD1 as a possible D gene (6 bases). The germline V gene has CDR1 SQVTM and CDR2 ANQGSEA. The V end was cut by 7 bases, the J end by 0 bases, with 12 bases between. The CDR3 sequence is 13 residues long. The CDR3 sequence: CSANRDMNTEAFF. The DNA of the CDR3 is TGCAGCGCTAACAGGGACATGAACACTGAAGCTTTCTTT.

This chain links TRBV6-7 with TRBJ2-2; 11 positions agree with TRBD2. TRBV6-7 is filed as an ORF, its function uncertain. The CDR3 covers 19 residues. The V and J ends lost 4 bases and 1 base, in that order; junction bases with no gene match: 11. The CDR3 region is CASSCPASGGKRNTGELFF. The DNA for the CDR3 is TGTGCCAGCAGTTGCCCGGCTAGCGGGGGGAAAAGGAACACCGGGGAGCTGTTTTTT.

V usage is TRBV4-2 and J usage is TRBJ1-5; TRBD1 matches at 8 bases. J gave up 7 bases and V 2 bases, and 7 bases lay outside the gene matches. Germline V gene lookup returns CDR1 LGHNA and CDR2 YNFKEQ. The CDR3 spans 15 residues. DNA for the CDR3: TGTGCCAGCAGCCAACGAGACAGGGGAGGCCAGCCCCAGCATTTT. It specifies CASSQRDRGGQPQHF.

V gene TRBV20-1 combines with J gene TRBJ2-1; tentatively, D is TRBD2 (6 bases). The CDR3 sequence is 15 residues long. V lost 0 bases and J 3 bases, leaving 12 bases between the germline ends. Germline V gene lookup returns CDR1 DFQATT and CDR2 SNEGSKA (reference sequence). The CDR3 spells CSARDLREIYNEQFF. The CDR3 DNA reads as TGCAGTGCTAGAGATCTTCGGGAGATCTACAATGAGCAGTTCTTC.

The rearrangement links TRBV15 to TRBJ2-1; 8 positions match TRBD1. Germline V lookup: CDR1 LNHNV, CDR2 YYDKDF (reference sequence). The CDR3 length is 17 residues. The trim removed 4 bases at V and 6 bases at J, leaving 14 bases unmatched. The CDR3, as DNA: TGTGCCACCAGCAAAGGGACAGGAGTGGTGGTCTTCAATGAGCAGTTCTTC. It codes for CATSKGTGVVVFNEQFF.